The sequence of this T cell receptor (beta chain) was determined in a study of low-dose radiotherapy and immunotherapy resistance in tumors. Study as a whole: The study delivered 0.5 Gy per fraction every 2 weeks to Cohort 1, totaling 6.5 Gy.

J gave up 1 base and V 0 bases, and 8 bases lay outside the gene matches. Germline CDR1 is SGHNT and CDR2 is YYREEE (reference sequence). The CDR3 is 19 residues long. In this sample, this clonotype turned up many times. Priming of first-strand cDNA relied on TRAV- and TRBV-specific primers (covering alpha and beta chains). A roughly 21-cycle PCR with a constant-region primer and V-primer adapter amplified TCRs. TCRdb used MiXCR to reprocess the reads, holding one entry per CDR3 protein. Of tens of thousands of distinct CDR3 sequences detected, almost 25% appear once; the ten largest clones hold around 6%. Time point given: before trial treatment.

The material sequenced was PBMCs, taken before treatment. The origin of this receptor is a male donor with prostate cancer. This sequence joins TRBV5-4 and TRBJ2-1; TRBD2 matches 12 bases. The CDR3 sequence: CASSLGGLTSGRSYNEQFF. For the CDR3, the DNA is TGTGCCAGCAGCTTGGGGGGATTGACTAGCGGGAGATCCTACAATGAGCAGTTCTTC.